This T cell receptor beta chain was documented in a study of radiotherapy plus CTLA-4 blockade in lung cancer. Study overall: Disease control was present in around a third of patients, and objective responses in approximately 20%. Findings of the study overall: Expansion in blood of tumor-derived TCR clones was seen after radiotherapy plus ipilimumab.

This CDR3 region has 15 residues. The junction had 8 bases not matched to a gene; V was cut back by 4 bases and J by 6 bases. In germline, CDR1 is KGHSH, CDR2 LQKENI. This clone was found once. Its antigen is undetermined. Repertoires were generated with immunoSEQ multiplex PCR, while TCRdb's copy carries only in-frame clones and drops some. Among more than 90,000 clones, about 91% were seen once, and the ten largest hold 4.9%. It was focal radiation plus CTLA-4 blockade with ipilimumab that patients with chemo-refractory metastatic non-small-cell lung cancer received. J is TRBJ1-1 and V is TRBV18; 10 nucleotides match TRBD1. Specimen: peripheral blood, collected from a patient treated with radiotherapy plus ipilimumab. This TCR was sampled from a human donor with non-small cell lung cancer that progressed on radiotherapy plus ipilimumab. CDR3 DNA: TGTGCCAGCTCACTTGGGACAGGGGTGAATCCTGAAGCTTTCTTT. This encodes CASSLGTGVNPEAFF.